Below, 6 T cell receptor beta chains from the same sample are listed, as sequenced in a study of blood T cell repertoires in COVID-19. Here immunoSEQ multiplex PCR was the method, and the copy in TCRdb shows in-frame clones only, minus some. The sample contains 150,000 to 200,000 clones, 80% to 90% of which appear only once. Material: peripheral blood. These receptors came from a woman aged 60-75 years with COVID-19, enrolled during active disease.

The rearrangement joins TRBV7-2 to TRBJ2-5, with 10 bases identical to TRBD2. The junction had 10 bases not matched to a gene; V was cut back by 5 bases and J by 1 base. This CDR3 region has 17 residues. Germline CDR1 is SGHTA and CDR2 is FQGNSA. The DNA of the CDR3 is TGTGCCAGCAGCACCTCTAGCGGGAGAGGAGGCCAAGAGACCCAGTACTTC. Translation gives CASSTSSGRGGQETQYF.

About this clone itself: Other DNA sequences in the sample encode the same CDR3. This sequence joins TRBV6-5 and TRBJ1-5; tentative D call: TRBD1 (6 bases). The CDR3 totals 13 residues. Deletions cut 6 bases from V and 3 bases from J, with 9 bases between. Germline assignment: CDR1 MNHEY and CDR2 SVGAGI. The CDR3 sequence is CASRQGINQPQHF. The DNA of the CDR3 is TGTGCCAGCAGGCAGGGGATCAATCAGCCCCAGCATTTT.

The CDR3 nucleotides read TGTGCTTGGGGGAGGGGACTAGCGGGAATCGGGGAGCTGTTTTTT. It encodes CAWGRGLAGIGELFF. The chain uses TRBV30 and TRBJ2-2, with 13 bases that match TRBD2. Germline V gene data show CDR1 as GTSNPN and CDR2 as SVGIG (reference sequence). The CDR3 length is 15 residues.

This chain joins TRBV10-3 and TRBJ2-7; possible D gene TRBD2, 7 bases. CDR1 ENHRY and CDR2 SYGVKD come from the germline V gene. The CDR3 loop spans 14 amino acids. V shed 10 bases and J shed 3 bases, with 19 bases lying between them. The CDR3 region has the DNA TGTGCCAACTACCAAGGGGGAGGGTTCTACGAGCAGTACTTC. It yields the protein CANYQGGGFYEQYF.

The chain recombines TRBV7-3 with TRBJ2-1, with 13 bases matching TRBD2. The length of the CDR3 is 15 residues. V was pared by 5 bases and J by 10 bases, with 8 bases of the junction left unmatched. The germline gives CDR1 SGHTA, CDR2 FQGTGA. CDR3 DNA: TGTGCCAGCAGCCCCACTAGCGGGAGGGCCAGGGAGCAGTTCTTC. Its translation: CASSPTSGRAREQFF. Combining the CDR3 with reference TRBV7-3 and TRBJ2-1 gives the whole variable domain GAGVSQTPSNKVTEKGKYVELRCDPISGHTALYWYRQSLGQGPEFLIYFQGTGAADDSGLPNDRFFAVRPEGSVSTLKIQRTERGDSAVYLCASSPTSGRAREQFFGPGTRLTVL.

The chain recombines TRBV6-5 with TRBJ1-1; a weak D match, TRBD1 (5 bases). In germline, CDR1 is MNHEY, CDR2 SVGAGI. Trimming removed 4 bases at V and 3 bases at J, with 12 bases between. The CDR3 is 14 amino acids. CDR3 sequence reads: CASSSRGRDTEAFF. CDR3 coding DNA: TGTGCCAGCAGTTCACGGGGGAGGGACACTGAAGCTTTCTTT.